Here is one TCR beta chain with its context. This clonotype was seen at least ten times. This clone's antigen is unknown. Base qualities are not recorded, but no much larger clone differs from it by a single base. Amplification of TCR beta CDR3 regions was carried out from RNA transcripts. The TCR CDR3 was subjected to a first round of RT-PCR using the HTBI primer set and the Qiagen OneStep RT-PCR kit. A second multiplex PCR round built the libraries, followed by size selection and purification. Paired-end sequencing of the libraries was performed with 100 bp reads on an Illumina HiSeq2000. The authors' analysis ran thus. SOAPnuke was used to process the raw data, removing reads that contained adapters or uncalled bases, had a mean Phred below 15, or lacked an exact match to the constant primer or identifier. High-quality paired reads were merged with COPE v1.2.5, and unique nucleotide sequences were defined as clonotypes. MiTCR v1.1 was used to align clonotypes to the IMGT TRBV, TRBD and TRBJ reference segments. Only V-J combinations with frequency above 0.0001, covering about 99% of repertoires, were analysed. A TCS score was defined as the ratio between F50 (clonal expansion) and ExV (chaos), using BLOSUM62-based TCRdist between CDR3 peptides within each V-J. Welch's t-statistics and random forest reduced several hundred V-J features to roughly 13, which were used in a naive Bayes classifier (R e1071). Starting from the raw public reads, TCRdb applied fastp trimming at Q25, assembled clones with MiXCR and retained in-frame beta chains. Rows matching on CDR3 protein sequence are summarized as one entry with the most common DNA and genes. The V and J calls were not made by the authors but by TCRdb's processing. The table for this sample lists 300,000 to 400,000 distinct CDR3 sequences; less than 15% of them were counted only once. The ten largest clones capture around a tenth of the sample.

Stable Graves' hyperthyroidism was defined as the absence of progression to ophthalmopathy over 18 months of follow-up. Hyperthyroidism patients were newly diagnosed, had a disease duration of under 2 months, and were aged 18 to 65 years. The study excluded patients with uncontrolled infections, other autoimmune diseases, pregnancy or lactation. Diagnoses relied on clinical symptoms, serum thyroxine and TRAb, thyroid ultrasound and orbital computed tomography. Ficoll-Paque density gradient centrifugation was used to isolate PBMCs from 9.5 to 10 ml of fresh peripheral blood. Total RNA was extracted with Trizol reagent, and quality was checked on an Agilent 2100 Bioanalyzer. This record belongs to a study of T cells in Graves' hyperthyroidism and ophthalmopathy (dated by TCRdb to the late 2010s). General notes on the study: Peripheral blood samples were taken at the time of initial diagnosis, prior to any treatment. The paper describes TCR Vbeta CDR3 sequencing of about 140 peripheral blood samples, made up of approximately 40 ophthalmopathy patients, 70 to 80 hyperthyroidism patients and roughly 17 progressor patients. Once sampling was done, hyperthyroidism patients were given methimazole at a starting dose of 30 mg daily, whereas ophthalmopathy patients were given high-dose intravenous methylprednisolone. The study also compared thyroid tissue and blood T-cell repertoires from about six Graves' hyperthyroidism patients. For training and testing, the 110 or so patients in the discovery cohort were randomly divided in a 7:3 ratio. Prospective prediction of ophthalmopathy was tested in an independent validation cohort consisting of 18 hyperthyroidism patients and 15 to 17 patients who later progressed to ophthalmopathy. A discovery cohort of approximately 97 patients, approximately 45 with Graves' ophthalmopathy and about 60 with stable Graves' hyperthyroidism, was used to find distinguishing TCR V-J signatures.

The research as a whole found: No statistical method was used to set the sample size in advance, and investigators knew the group allocation. In cross-validation, a model built on a 13 V-J signature told ophthalmopathy apart from stable hyperthyroidism with over 85% sensitivity and approximately 81% specificity, and in testing the same model reached 80%/75%. During validation, the model predicted progression to ophthalmopathy a median of approximately 7 months ahead of onset, with around 71% sensitivity and less than 85% specificity. Most expanded thyroid clonotypes (frequency above 0.001) were also detected in blood, suggesting blood repertoires may reflect thyroid immune responses.

The TCR sequence derives from a woman younger than 35 with Graves' hyperthyroidism. The specimen was blood.

Read as DNA, the sequence is TGTGCCAGCAGTCCGGGACAGACTACCTATGGCTACACCTTC. Translated, this is CASSPGQTTYGYTF. The chain was built from TRBV9 and TRBJ1-2, and TRBD1 aligns with 7 junction nucleotides. Via the germline V gene, CDR1 is SGDLS and CDR2 YYNGEE. The CDR3 numbers 14 residues from cysteine through phenylalanine. Only CDR3 DNA is held: 42 bases, read in frame from base 1. V loses 5 bases at its end and J loses 4 bases; junction bases beyond the gene matches: 8.